The source of this T cell receptor (beta chain) is a study of blood T cell repertoires in COVID-19. The overall study: Sites in the United States, Italy and Spain provided acute and convalescent COVID-19 samples. T cells, B-cell-depleted T cells, or PBMCs provided the cDNA or gDNA that served as material.

As processed by the authors: Amplifying reference gene primers gave estimates of nucleated cell counts. TCRdb's copy holds only in-frame clones and misses some; the assay was immunoSEQ multiplex PCR. For V, J and clone size, that table is used; D and trimming come from the DNA. The table records about 220,000 clones, about 86% of them present only once. This CDR3 has 14 residues. V was clipped by 1 base and J by 2 bases, with 8 bases between them. Germline CDR1 is LNHDA and CDR2 is SQIVND (reference sequence). The chain is built from TRBV19 and TRBJ1-1; D is ambiguous. This receptor was identified in a woman between 25 and 40 years old who had recovered from COVID-19. What was sequenced was peripheral blood. DNA for the CDR3: TGTGCCAGTAGTATAGTCGGGTCAAACACTGAAGCTTTCTTT. It yields the protein CASSIVGSNTEAFF.